This TCR beta chain was sequenced for a study of blood T cells in healthy people across ages. Each sample provided at least 5 micrograms of extracted total RNA. Study-level points and caveats: TCR beta diversity per million T cells fell roughly linearly with age.

V gave up 2 bases and J gave up 2 bases; unmatched junction bases: 3. The CDR3 extends over 14 amino acids. From germline, CDR1 is SGHDT and CDR2 YYEEEE. Primers used in a second PCR of roughly 6 to 11 cycles were a sample-barcoded 5' primer and a J-beta primer mix. Via MiXCR, TCRdb re-called the 5' RACE reads, giving one row per CDR3 protein. The repertoire holds around 1,100,000 distinct CDR3 sequences, with roughly two fifths as singletons. Concerning this clonotype itself: Its antigen remains unidentified.

The clonotype was recovered from a man between 18 and 29 years old in good health. The chain carries TRBV5-6 and TRBJ2-7, with 8 bases that match TRBD1. The sequenced material came from blood. CDR3: CASSFVQGAYEQYF. In DNA, the CDR3 is TGTGCCAGCAGCTTTGTACAGGGGGCCTACGAGCAGTACTTC.